This T cell receptor beta chain was recorded in a study of chemoradiotherapy in HPV16-positive cancers. Study-level results: For HPV16-positive patients, expanding HPV-responsive T cells associated with longer recurrence-free survival. Non-HPV-specific T cells did not expand in tumors during treatment, whereas candidate HPV-specific clones and E7-related motifs did.

V lost 4 bases, J lost 3 bases, and 15 bases lay in between. Germline CDR1 reads SGDLS; CDR2 reads YYNGEE. The CDR3 totals 15 residues. The protocol was immunoSEQ multiplex PCR, while the TCRdb copy is restricted to in-frame clones and leaves out a portion. Here the sample spans around 24,000 clones, roughly 90% being singletons. Samples were taken several times over chemoradiotherapy. Turning to this clone: Its antigen remains unidentified.

The receptor was derived from a human donor with HPV-associated anogenital cancer. V gene TRBV9 combines with J gene TRBJ2-3, with D possibly being TRBD1 or TRBD2 (5 bases each). The sequenced sample was blood, obtained from a patient who underwent chemoradiotherapy. CDR3 region: CASSLTGWGTDTQYF. Here the CDR3 DNA reads TGTGCCAGCAGCCTCACGGGTTGGGGGACAGATACGCAGTATTTT.